This T cell receptor beta chain stems from a study of T cell responses to AZD1222 COVID-19 vaccine. On this clone: Its antigen remains unidentified.

Study conclusions and caveats: The CD4 TCRs associated with vaccination extended across spike and predominated at 160-218 and 743-854. Repertoire samples came only from after the peak T cell response. Only a handful of AZD1222 recipients, roughly six in all, had baseline seropositivity. Reports indicate that nearly half of spike-specific TCRs are directed at unmutated variant regions.

Assay: immunoSEQ multiplex PCR; the TCRdb copy retains only in-frame clones and omits some. The data hold about 150,000 clones, with approximately 90% observed a single time. Sequencing was performed on peripheral blood, taken on day 0 of AZD1222 vaccination. This TCR was sampled from an adult in good health.

This CDR3 is CASSRTDSLSTDTQYF. CDR3 nucleotide sequence: TGTGCCAGCAGCCGGACTGACAGCCTAAGCACAGATACGCAGTATTTT. The V call is TRBV4-2, the J call TRBJ2-3; possibly TRBD1 or TRBD2 for D (5 bases each). The V end was cut by 4 bases, the J end by 0 bases, with 14 bases between. CDR1 and CDR2 (germline): LGHNA, YNFKEQ. The CDR3 is made up of 16 amino acids.